This T cell receptor (beta chain) was identified during a study of OX40 agonist ivuxolimab in advanced cancers. Study details: The study gave patients intravenous ivuxolimab at 0.01 to 10 mg/kg every 2 weeks. The study, taken as a whole, reports: On average, a greater number of expanded clones characterised CD8+ T cells relative to CD4+.

This clone has a single count. Its antigen is still unknown. This CDR3 contains 13 residues. The J segment lost 4 bases and the V segment lost 7 bases, leaving 4 bases of the junction unmatched. The germline V gene encodes CDR1 LNHDA and CDR2 SQIVND (reference sequence). Profiled with immunoSEQ multiplex PCR; TCRdb holds only in-frame clones, not every one. The sample carries just under 80,000 clones, around 91% recorded once. The chain combines TRBV19 with TRBJ1-3; 7 nucleotides align to TRBD1. The sample consisted of CD4+ or CD8+ T cells sorted from blood, taken in a trial of the OX40 agonist ivuxolimab. The TCR originated in an adult with an advanced solid tumor such as melanoma, head and neck, liver or kidney cancer. CDR3: CASNTDRGNTIYF. CDR3 nucleotide sequence: TGTGCCAGTAATACGGACAGGGGAAACACCATATATTTT.